The present TCR beta chain was sequenced within a study of technical replicates of blood from a few donors. Produced via immunoSEQ multiplex PCR; TCRdb's table is partial and in-frame only. This table has over 55,000 clones, nearly 98% appearing once. The clonotype comes from a human donor in good health. The specimen was T cells isolated from PBMCs.

The CDR3 region is CASSLFTEGTGELFF. DNA for the CDR3: TGTGCCAGCAGCTTATTTACGGAGGGTACCGGGGAGCTGTTTTTT. The V and J genes are TRBV7-3 and TRBJ2-2, with D perhaps TRBD2 (6 bases). CDR3 length: 15 residues. Per the germline V gene, CDR1 is SGHTA and CDR2 is FQGTGA. Trimming pared 2 bases from V and 5 bases from J, leaving 12 bases between.